This TCR beta chain was profiled in a study of OX40 agonist ivuxolimab in advanced cancers. Study information: Cancers in dose escalation were hepatocellular, melanoma, renal cell and head and neck. Those enrolled were roughly 80% male, with a mean age of around 55 years and ages from roughly 20 to 90. Study conclusions and caveats: On average, CD8+ T cells showed a greater number of expanded clones than CD4+.

The data were produced by immunoSEQ multiplex PCR, yet TCRdb's version contains in-frame clones alone and is incomplete. The sample shows roughly 48,000 clones, around 82% of them seen only once. Trimming left V 7 bases short and J 5 bases short, with 15 bases between. In germline, CDR1 is MNHNS, CDR2 SASEGT. The CDR3 loop spans 15 amino acids. For this clone: Its antigen is still unknown.

This specimen was CD4+ or CD8+ T cells sorted from blood, taken in a trial of the OX40 agonist ivuxolimab. The V and J genes are TRBV6-1 and TRBJ1-6; D is uncertain. This receptor was identified in an adult with an advanced solid tumor such as melanoma, head and neck, liver or kidney cancer. The CDR3 nucleotides are TGTGCCAGCACCCAAGCTCGGACCAATAATTCACCCCTCCACTTT. Protein: CASTQARTNNSPLHF.